This TCR beta chain is drawn from a study of cytomegalovirus exposure and HLA in healthy donors. General study points: Some V segments (TRBV6-2 and TRBV6-3 among them) were excluded as indistinguishable. Reportedly, fewer N-insertions than the approximately 700-donor mean appeared in an Asian-associated ancestry cluster in a later analysis. In a later analysis, TCR association rates varied by HLA locus: DRB1 most, HLA-C fewest.

The primer mix had 60 Vbeta and 13 Jbeta primers. The repertoire was sequenced with immunoSEQ multiplex PCR; TCRdb's copy has only in-frame clones and lacks some. The sample consists of about 180,000 clones, 75% to 85% of them appearing once. A note on this clone: The antigen is unknown.

CDR1 and CDR2 (germline): MGHDK, SYGVNS. Deletions cut 4 bases from V and 11 bases from J, with 9 bases between. The CDR3 length is 11 residues. The chain joins TRBV25-1 to TRBJ1-5, with D hard to call. The clonotype comes from a girl aged 2 to 10 in good health and CMV-seropositive. Material for sequencing was PBMCs. The CDR3 is CASSGGFTQHF. The CDR3 DNA follows: TGTGCCAGCAGTGGAGGTTTTACCCAGCATTTT.